This TCR beta chain was identified during a study of technical replicates of blood from a handful of donors. Germline V CDR1 and CDR2: SGDLS, YYNGEE. Trimming cost V 4 bases and J 4 bases; bases outside gene matches: 10. The CDR3 length is 16 residues. Sequencing was performed with immunoSEQ multiplex PCR; in TCRdb, only in-frame clones are kept and a portion is missing. The data contain some 80,000 clones, over 85% of them singletons. Sequencing was carried out using T cells isolated from PBMCs. The TCR comes from a human donor in good health. V is TRBV9 and J is TRBJ2-3; 9 bases align to TRBD2. Here the CDR3 DNA reads TGTGCCAGCAGCTCCTCCGGGACTAGCCTATCAGATACGCAGTATTTT. It is translated as CASSSSGTSLSDTQYF.